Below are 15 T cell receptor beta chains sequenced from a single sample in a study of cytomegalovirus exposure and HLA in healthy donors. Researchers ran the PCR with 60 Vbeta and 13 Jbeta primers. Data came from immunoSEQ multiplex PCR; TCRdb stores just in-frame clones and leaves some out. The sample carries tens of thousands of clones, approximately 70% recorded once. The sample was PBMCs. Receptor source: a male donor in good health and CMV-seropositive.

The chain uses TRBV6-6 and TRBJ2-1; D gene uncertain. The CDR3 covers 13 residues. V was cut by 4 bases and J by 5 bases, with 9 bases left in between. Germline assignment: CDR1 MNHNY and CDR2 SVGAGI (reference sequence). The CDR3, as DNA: TGTGCCAGCAGTTTACTGTCCAACAATGAGCAGTTCTTC. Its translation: CASSLLSNNEQFF.

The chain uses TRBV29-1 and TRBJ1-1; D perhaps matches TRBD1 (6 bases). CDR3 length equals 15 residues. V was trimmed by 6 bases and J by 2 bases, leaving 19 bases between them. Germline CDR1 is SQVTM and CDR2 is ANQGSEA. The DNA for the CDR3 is TGCAGCGTAGCCGACAGGATGGGCATAAACACTGAAGCTTTCTTT. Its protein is CSVADRMGINTEAFF. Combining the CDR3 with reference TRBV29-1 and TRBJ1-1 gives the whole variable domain SAVISQKPSRDICQRGTSLTIQCQVDSQVTMMFWYRQQPGQSLTLIATANQGSEATYESGFVIDKFPISRPNLTFSTLTVSNMSPEDSSIYLCSVADRMGINTEAFFGQGTRLTVV.

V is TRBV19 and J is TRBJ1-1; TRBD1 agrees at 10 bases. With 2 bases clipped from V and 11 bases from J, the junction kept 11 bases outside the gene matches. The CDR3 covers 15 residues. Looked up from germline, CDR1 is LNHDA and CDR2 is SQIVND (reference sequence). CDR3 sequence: CASSITGTGALGAFF. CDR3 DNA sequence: TGTGCCAGTAGTATAACCGGGACAGGGGCACTAGGGGCTTTCTTT.

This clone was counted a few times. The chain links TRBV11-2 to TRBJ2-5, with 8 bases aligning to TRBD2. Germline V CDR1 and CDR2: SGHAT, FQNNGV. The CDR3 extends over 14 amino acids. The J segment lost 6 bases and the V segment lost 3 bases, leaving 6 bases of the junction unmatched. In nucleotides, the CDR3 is TGTGCCAGCAGCTTTGAGCGGGGGAGCAAGACCCAGTACTTC. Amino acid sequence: CASSFERGSKTQYF.

The CDR3 here is CASSEGHLNTEAFF. Written as DNA, the CDR3 is TGTGCCAGCAGTGAAGGGCATCTGAACACTGAAGCTTTCTTT. The V call is TRBV2, the J call TRBJ1-1, with D unresolved. Germline V gene lookup returns CDR1 SNHLY and CDR2 FYNNEI. This CDR3 has 14 amino acids. Trimming stripped 1 base from V and 0 bases from J, with 6 bases between. The full variable domain, completed using reference TRBV2 and TRBJ1-1, is EPEVTQTPSHQVTQMGQEVILRCVPISNHLYFYWYRQILGQKVEFLVSFYNNEISEKSEIFDDQFSVERPDGSNFTLKIRSTKLEDSAMYFCASSEGHLNTEAFFGQGTRLTVV.

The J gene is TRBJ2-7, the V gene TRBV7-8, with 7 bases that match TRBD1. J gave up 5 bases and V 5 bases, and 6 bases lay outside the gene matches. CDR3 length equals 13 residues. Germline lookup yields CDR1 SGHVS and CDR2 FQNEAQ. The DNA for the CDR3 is TGTGCCAGCAGCCAGAGACAGGGAAACGAGCAGTACTTC. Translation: CASSQRQGNEQYF.

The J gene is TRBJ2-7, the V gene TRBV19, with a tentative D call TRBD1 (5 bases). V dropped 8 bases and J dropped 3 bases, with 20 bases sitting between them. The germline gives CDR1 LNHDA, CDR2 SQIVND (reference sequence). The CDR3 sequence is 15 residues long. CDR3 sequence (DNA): TGTGCCAGTTCCGACAGCCCTCAAGGATACTACGAGCAGTACTTC. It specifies CASSDSPQGYYEQYF.

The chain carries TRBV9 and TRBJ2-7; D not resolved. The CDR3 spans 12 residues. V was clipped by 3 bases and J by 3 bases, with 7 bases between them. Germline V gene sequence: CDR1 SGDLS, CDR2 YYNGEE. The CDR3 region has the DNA TGTGCCAGCAGCGCTAACTTCTACGAGCAGTACTTC. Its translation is CASSANFYEQYF.

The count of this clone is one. DNA for the CDR3: TGTGCCAGCGCCACGGGAAGGAACTCCTACGAGCAGTACTTC. As protein: CASATGRNSYEQYF. The chain employs TRBV2 and TRBJ2-7; D is possibly TRBD2 (5 bases). The CDR3 runs 14 residues. V lost 8 bases and J 0 bases, leaving 14 bases between the germline ends. The germline V gene encodes CDR1 SNHLY and CDR2 FYNNEI.

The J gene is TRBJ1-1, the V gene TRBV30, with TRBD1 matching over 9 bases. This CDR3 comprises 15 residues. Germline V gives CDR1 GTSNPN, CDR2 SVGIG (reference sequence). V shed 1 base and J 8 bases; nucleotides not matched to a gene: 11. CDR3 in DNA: TGTGCCTGGAGTGATCCCTGGACAGGGGCTTCCGAAGCTTTCTTT. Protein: CAWSDPWTGASEAFF.

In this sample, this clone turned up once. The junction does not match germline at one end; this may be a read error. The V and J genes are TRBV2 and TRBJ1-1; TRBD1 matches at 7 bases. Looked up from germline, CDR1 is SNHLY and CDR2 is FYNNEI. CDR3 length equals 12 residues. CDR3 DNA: TGTGCCAGCAAGGACAGGAGGCGTGAAGCTTTTTTT. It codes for CASKDRRREAFF.

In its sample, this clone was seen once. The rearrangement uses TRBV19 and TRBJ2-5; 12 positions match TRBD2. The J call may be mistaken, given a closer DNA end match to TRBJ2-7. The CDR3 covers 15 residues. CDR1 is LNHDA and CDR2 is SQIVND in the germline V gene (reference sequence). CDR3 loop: CASSSRLAGDYEQYF. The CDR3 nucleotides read TGTGCCAGTAGTTCCAGACTAGCGGGGGACTACGAGCAGTACTTC.

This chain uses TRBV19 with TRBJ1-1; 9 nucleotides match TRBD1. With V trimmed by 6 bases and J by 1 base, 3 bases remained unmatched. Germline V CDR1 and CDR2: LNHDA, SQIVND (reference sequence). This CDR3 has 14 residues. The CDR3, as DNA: TGTGCCAGTAGAAAGGGACAGGGGAACACTGAAGCTTTCTTT. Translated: CASRKGQGNTEAFF. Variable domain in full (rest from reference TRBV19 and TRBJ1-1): DGGITQSPKYLFRKEGQNVTLSCEQNLNHDAMYWYRQDPGQGLRLIYYSQIVNDFQKGDIAEGYSVSREKKESFPLTVTSAQKNPTAFYLCASRKGQGNTEAFFGQGTRLTVV.

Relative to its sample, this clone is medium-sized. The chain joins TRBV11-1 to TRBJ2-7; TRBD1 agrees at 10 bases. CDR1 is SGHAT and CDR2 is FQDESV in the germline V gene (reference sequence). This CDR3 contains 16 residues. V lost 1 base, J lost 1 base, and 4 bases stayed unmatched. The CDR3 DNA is TGTGCCAGCAGCTTAGAGACAGGGGGCGCTTCCTACGAGCAGTACTTC. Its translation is CASSLETGGASYEQYF.

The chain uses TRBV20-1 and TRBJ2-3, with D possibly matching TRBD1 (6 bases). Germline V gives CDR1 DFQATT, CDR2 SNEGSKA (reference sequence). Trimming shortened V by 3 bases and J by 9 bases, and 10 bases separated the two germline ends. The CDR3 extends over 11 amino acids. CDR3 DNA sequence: TGCAGTGCTAGTATTCAGGGGACGCAGTATTTT. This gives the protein CSASIQGTQYF.